Presented here are 15 T cell receptor beta chains from one specimen sequenced in a study of blood T cell repertoires in COVID-19. Here immunoSEQ multiplex PCR was the method, and the copy in TCRdb shows in-frame clones only, minus some. The sample holds 250,000 to 350,000 clones, almost 90% seen once. Sequenced input: PBMCs or T cells enriched from blood (not recorded which). These receptor sequences come from a woman aged 18-29 years with acute COVID-19.

V usage is TRBV2 and J usage is TRBJ2-7, with a weak D call TRBD1 (6 bases). Germline V CDR1 and CDR2: SNHLY, FYNNEI. The V end was cut by 1 base, the J end by 3 bases, with 10 bases between. This CDR3 has 14 residues. The CDR3 bases are TGTGCCAGCAGTGAAGGGACAGCCGTCTACGAGCAGTACTTC. Translated, it gives CASSEGTAVYEQYF.

The rearrangement links TRBV7-9 to TRBJ2-2, with 8 bases matching TRBD2. Trimming at V came to 5 bases and at J to 5 bases, leaving 10 bases not matched to a gene. Germline V CDR1 and CDR2: SEHNR, FQNEAQ (reference sequence). This CDR3 is 16 amino acids long. The CDR3 spells CASSPLGGGGTGELFF. In nucleotides, the CDR3 is TGTGCCAGCAGCCCCCTCGGGGGGGGAGGGACCGGGGAGCTGTTTTTT.

This chain uses TRBV12-3 or TRBV12-4 with TRBJ2-2; TRBD2 agrees at 12 bases. The CDR3 spans 13 residues. With 8 bases clipped from V and 9 bases from J, the junction kept 4 bases outside the gene matches. The CDR3 protein is CASLLAGGRELFF. The CDR3 DNA follows: TGTGCCAGCCTACTAGCGGGAGGTCGGGAGCTGTTTTTT.

The chain couples TRBV10-3 to TRBJ2-1; D not resolved. The CDR3 has 13 residues. Trimming took off 5 bases at V and 9 bases at J, with 14 bases between the two ends. Per germline, CDR1 ENHRY and CDR2 SYGVKD. The chain's CDR3 is CAISTMGESEQFF. The CDR3 coding sequence is TGTGCCATCAGTACTATGGGTGAGAGTGAGCAGTTCTTC.

The chain links TRBV2 to TRBJ1-1, with 8 bases that match TRBD1. This CDR3 is built from 14 residues. Germline CDR1 SNHLY, CDR2 FYNNEI. V trimming: 7 bases; J trimming: 4 bases; junction bases outside the gene matches: 8. The CDR3 sequence is CASNLRGLGTEAFF. CDR3 DNA sequence: TGTGCCAGCAACCTCAGGGGGCTCGGCACTGAAGCTTTCTTT.

The gene calls are TRBV7-9 and TRBJ2-2; D is unclear. Germline V gives CDR1 SEHNR, CDR2 FQNEAQ (reference sequence). The CDR3 spans 15 residues. V was shortened by 5 bases and J by 4 bases, with 14 bases between the two germline ends. CDR3 sequence (DNA): TGTGCCAGCAGCCCGACACATCGAAGCACCGGGGAGCTGTTTTTT. Translating it yields CASSPTHRSTGELFF.

The V and J genes are TRBV15 and TRBJ2-7, with D possibly TRBD2 on 5 matching bases. Germline CDR1 is LNHNV and CDR2 is YYDKDF (reference sequence). The V and J ends lost 3 bases and 3 bases respectively, with 15 bases between them. The CDR3 totals 15 residues. The CDR3 reads CATSRVDSAGYEQYF. The CDR3 DNA reads TGTGCCACCAGCAGGGTGGACTCAGCTGGCTACGAGCAGTACTTC.

The CDR3 reads CASTLSQGIYYEQYF. The CDR3 region has the DNA TGCGCCAGCACCCTGAGCCAGGGAATCTACTACGAGCAGTACTTC. The chain recombines TRBV5-1 with TRBJ2-7; a weak D match, TRBD1 (5 bases). The CDR3 runs 15 residues. V was pared by 6 bases and J by 3 bases, with 19 bases between. CDR1 and CDR2 from the germline V gene are SGHRS and YFSETQ. Based on the CDR3 plus reference TRBV5-1 and TRBJ2-7, the full variable domain is KAGVTQTPRYLIKTRGQQVTLSCSPISGHRSVSWYQQTPGQGLQFLFEYFSETQRNKGNFPGRFSGRQFSNSRSEMNVSTLELGDSALYLCASTLSQGIYYEQYFGPGTRLTVT.

The V gene is TRBV5-8, the J gene TRBJ1-1, with 8 bases that match TRBD1. The V gene's germline CDR1 is SGHTS and CDR2 YDEGEE. V shed 0 bases, J shed 4 bases, and the junction held 8 bases outside the gene matches. This CDR3 comprises 16 residues. The CDR3 coding sequence is TGTGCCAGCAGCTTGGGGACAGGGCCACTCGGCACTGAAGCTTTCTTT. Translated: CASSLGTGPLGTEAFF.

This clone has more than one count but fewer than ten. The chain couples TRBV10-3 to TRBJ2-1; 8 bases are shared with TRBD2. CDR1 and CDR2 from the germline V gene are ENHRY and SYGVKD. Trimming removed 4 bases from V and 5 bases from J; junction bases left unmatched: 10. This CDR3 has 16 residues. The CDR3 sequence is CAISARDGRGDNEQFF. In DNA form, the CDR3 reads TGTGCCATCAGTGCCCGCGACGGGAGGGGCGACAATGAGCAGTTCTTC.

For this clone: The sample carries other DNA sequences with the same CDR3. This chain joins TRBV28 and TRBJ1-2; the D gene is possibly TRBD1 (5 bases). The CDR3 length is 11 residues. Trimming pared 2 bases from V and 7 bases from J, leaving 5 bases between. Germline V lookup: CDR1 MDHEN, CDR2 SYDVKM. CDR3 coding DNA: TGTGCCAGCAGTTTAAGGGGTGGCTACACCTTC. It specifies CASSLRGGYTF.

This chain uses TRBV9 with TRBJ2-1, with D maybe TRBD1 (6 bases). V lost 3 bases, J lost 7 bases, and 23 bases lay in between. Germline-derived CDR1 and CDR2 are SGDLS and YYNGEE. This CDR3 contains 17 residues. CDR3 in DNA: TGTGCCAGCAGCGGAGGGCCAGGGGCCTCGTTGGGAAATGAGCAGTTCTTC. It translates to CASSGGPGASLGNEQFF.

This chain connects TRBV4-1 to TRBJ2-5; D is possibly TRBD1 (6 bases). Germline lookup yields CDR1 MGHRA and CDR2 YSYEKL. Trimming removed 0 bases at V and 4 bases at J, with 15 bases between. CDR3 length equals 16 residues. The CDR3 reads CASSQDEQGQRETQYF. CDR3 nucleotide sequence: TGCGCCAGCAGCCAAGATGAACAGGGTCAAAGAGAGACCCAGTACTTC.

About this clone: The sample carries other DNA sequences with the same CDR3. V and J are TRBV28 and TRBJ2-1; 11 bases are shared with TRBD2. The J segment lost 5 bases and the V segment lost 6 bases, leaving 3 bases of the junction unmatched. The CDR3 sequence is 14 residues long. Looked up from germline, CDR1 is MDHEN and CDR2 is SYDVKM. The CDR3 sequence: CASSLAGGNNEQFF. As DNA, the CDR3 is TGTGCCAGCAGCTTAGCGGGGGGGAACAATGAGCAGTTCTTC.

The rearrangement links TRBV3-1 (or the pseudogene TRBV3-2) to TRBJ2-7; D remains ambiguous. Germline V gives CDR1 LGHDT, CDR2 YNNKEL (reference sequence). V lost 5 bases to trimming and J lost 3 bases, with 17 bases between them. CDR3 size: 15 residues. The CDR3 reads CASSTSTEMGYEQYF. The CDR3 DNA sequence: TGTGCCAGCAGCACCTCCACGGAGATGGGCTACGAGCAGTACTTC.